This TCR beta chain was documented in a study of blood T cell repertoires in COVID-19 (TCRdb year 2020). Regarding the research as a whole: The collaborator samples originated in the United States, Italy and Spain and spanned the acute and convalescent phases of COVID-19. The prospective study material was composed of cDNA or gDNA derived from T cells, B-cell-depleted T cells, or PBMCs. Subjects who had been exposed to COVID-19, were actively infected with it, or had recovered from it provided the deeply sampled blood TCRbeta repertoires that made up the dataset. The repertoires were made available in a free public database intended to serve as a resource for research on the immune response to SARS-CoV-2. Samples came from the ongoing ImmuneRACE study (first 160 participants) plus 1,254 subjects from 6 global collaborators. Sample metadata almost always included a de-identified subject ID, COVID-19 status, age in years and sex. Where available, HLA class I and class II types were obtained from metadata supplied by the sample provider rather than from assay-based typing.

In Seattle, one collaborating source enrolled patients while the infection was active and tracked those patients longitudinally over the course of disease. Collaborating institutions collected whole blood in K2EDTA tubes following their own protocols. For TCRbeta analysis, collaborator samples were shipped as frozen whole blood, as isolated PBMCs, or as DNA extracted from either sample type. TCRbeta CDR3 regions were amplified from genomic DNA using the immunoSEQ Assay, a bias-controlled multiplex PCR. In the authors' own workflow: The number of nucleated cells in each sample was estimated from the amplification of reference gene primers within the assay. Sequence reads were collapsed and filtered to measure the absolute abundance of every unique TCRbeta CDR3 rearrangement. For each sample, productive Simpson clonality was calculated as the square root of Simpson's diversity index over productive rearrangements. The clones in this table, taken by TCRdb from immuneACCESS, are in-frame only. Not every clone is retained; where verified, under half of the shortfall comes from an unresolved V gene, and the cause of the rest is unknown. For V, J and clone size, that table is used; D and trimming come from the DNA. For this sample there are approximately 350,000 clones; roughly 90% appear just once. The ten largest clonotypes hold around 2.8% of the sample.

Its CDR3 holds 15 amino acids, cysteine through phenylalanine. The entry retains the CDR3 DNA only, 45 bases that are in frame from base 1. At the junction V is shortened by 4 bases and J by 4 bases, with 16 bases in between. The germline V gene gives CDR1 as SGHDN and CDR2 as FVKESK. Concerning this clone: The antigen it recognizes is unknown. No qualities accompany the bases; no much larger clone lies one base away.

Study-wide conclusions, independent of this receptor: How much clinical and demographic metadata was included differed by source and by participant, and the metadata was provided uncurated.

The receptor comes from a woman between 25 and 40 years old with COVID-19, enrolled during active disease. Sequencing was done on a sample of peripheral blood. The chain is encoded by TRBV14 joined to TRBJ1-2, with no reliable assignment of the D segment. The bases read TGTGCCAGCAGCCGAAGCCCGGGCGGAGGCTATGGCTACACCTTC. It codes for CASSRSPGGGYGYTF.